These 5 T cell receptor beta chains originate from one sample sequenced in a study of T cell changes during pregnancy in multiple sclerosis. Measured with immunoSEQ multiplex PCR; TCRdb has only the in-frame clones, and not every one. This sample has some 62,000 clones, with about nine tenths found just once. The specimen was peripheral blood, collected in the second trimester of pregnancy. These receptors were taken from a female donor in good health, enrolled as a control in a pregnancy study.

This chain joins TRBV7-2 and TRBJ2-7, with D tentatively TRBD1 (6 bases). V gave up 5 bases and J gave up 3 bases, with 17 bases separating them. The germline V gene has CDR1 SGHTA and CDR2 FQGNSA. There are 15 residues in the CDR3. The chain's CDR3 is CASSQAQGPIYEQYF. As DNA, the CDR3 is TGTGCCAGCAGCCAAGCACAGGGCCCTATCTACGAGCAGTACTTC.

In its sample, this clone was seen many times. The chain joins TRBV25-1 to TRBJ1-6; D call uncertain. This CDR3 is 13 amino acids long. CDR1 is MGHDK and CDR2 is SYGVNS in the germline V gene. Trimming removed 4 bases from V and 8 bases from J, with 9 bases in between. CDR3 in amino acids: CASSGRRHSPLHF. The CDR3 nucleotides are TGTGCCAGCAGTGGGAGGCGGCATTCACCCCTCCACTTT.

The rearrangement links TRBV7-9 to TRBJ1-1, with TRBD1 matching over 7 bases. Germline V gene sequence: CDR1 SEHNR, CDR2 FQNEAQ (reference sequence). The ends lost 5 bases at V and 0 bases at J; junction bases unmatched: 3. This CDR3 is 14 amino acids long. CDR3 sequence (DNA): TGTGCCAGCAGCCCGACAGGGATGAACACTGAAGCTTTCTTT. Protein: CASSPTGMNTEAFF.

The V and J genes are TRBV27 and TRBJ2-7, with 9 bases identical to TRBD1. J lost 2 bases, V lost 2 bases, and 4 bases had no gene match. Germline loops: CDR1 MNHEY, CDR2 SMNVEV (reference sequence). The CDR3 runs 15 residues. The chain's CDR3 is CASSLIQGATYEQYF. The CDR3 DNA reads TGTGCCAGCAGTTTAATACAGGGGGCTACCTACGAGCAGTACTTC.

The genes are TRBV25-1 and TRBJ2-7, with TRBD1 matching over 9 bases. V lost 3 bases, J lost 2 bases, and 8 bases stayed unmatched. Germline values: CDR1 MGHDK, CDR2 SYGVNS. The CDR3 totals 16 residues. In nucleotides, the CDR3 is TGTGCCAGCAGTGACTCCGGGACAGGGATGACCTACGAGCAGTACTTC. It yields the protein CASSDSGTGMTYEQYF.